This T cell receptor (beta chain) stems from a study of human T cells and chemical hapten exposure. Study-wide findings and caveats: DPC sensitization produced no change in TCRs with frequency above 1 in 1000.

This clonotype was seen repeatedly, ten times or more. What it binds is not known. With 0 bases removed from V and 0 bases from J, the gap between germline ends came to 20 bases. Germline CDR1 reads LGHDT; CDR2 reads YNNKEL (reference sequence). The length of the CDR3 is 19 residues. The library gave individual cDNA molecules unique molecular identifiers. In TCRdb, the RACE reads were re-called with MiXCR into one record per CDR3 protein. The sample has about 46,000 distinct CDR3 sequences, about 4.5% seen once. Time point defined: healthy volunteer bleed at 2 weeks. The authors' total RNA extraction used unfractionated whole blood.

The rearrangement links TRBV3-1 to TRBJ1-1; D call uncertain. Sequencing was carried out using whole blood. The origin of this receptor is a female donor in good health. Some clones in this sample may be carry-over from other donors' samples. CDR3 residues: CASSQELPFAIGMNTEAFF. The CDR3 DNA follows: TGTGCCAGCAGCCAAGAGCTCCCCTTCGCGATTGGTATGAACACTGAAGCTTTCTTT.